This T cell receptor (beta chain) was sequenced during a study of siplizumab effects on memory and regulatory T cells. Study-level points and caveats: Some alloreactive sequences were traceable to unstimulated CD4+ memory cells, and siplizumab significantly reduced them. Proliferating siplizumab-cultured Tregs lacked confirmed suppressive function. The authors mapped only a minor fraction of alloreactive clones to unstimulated subsets. Unstimulated naive T cells seemed to show more diversity than memory cells did, and they also seemed to be among the major contributors to the alloresponse.

Measured with immunoSEQ multiplex PCR; TCRdb has only the in-frame clones, and not every one. The table records about 50,000 clones, 93% of them present only once. Trimming cost V 3 bases and J 1 base, with 17 bases left between them. The CDR3 is made up of 17 amino acids. The germline gives CDR1 MNHEY, CDR2 SMNVEV (reference sequence). Note on this clone: Its antigen is currently unknown.

The V gene is TRBV27, the J gene TRBJ2-3, with D tentatively TRBD2 (5 bases). The sample taken for sequencing was CD8+ T cells sorted from blood. This sequence originates from a human donor in good health. This chain's CDR3 is CASSFWTGTGGTDTQYF. The CDR3 nucleotides are TGTGCCAGCAGTTTTTGGACGGGAACTGGGGGCACAGATACGCAGTATTTT.